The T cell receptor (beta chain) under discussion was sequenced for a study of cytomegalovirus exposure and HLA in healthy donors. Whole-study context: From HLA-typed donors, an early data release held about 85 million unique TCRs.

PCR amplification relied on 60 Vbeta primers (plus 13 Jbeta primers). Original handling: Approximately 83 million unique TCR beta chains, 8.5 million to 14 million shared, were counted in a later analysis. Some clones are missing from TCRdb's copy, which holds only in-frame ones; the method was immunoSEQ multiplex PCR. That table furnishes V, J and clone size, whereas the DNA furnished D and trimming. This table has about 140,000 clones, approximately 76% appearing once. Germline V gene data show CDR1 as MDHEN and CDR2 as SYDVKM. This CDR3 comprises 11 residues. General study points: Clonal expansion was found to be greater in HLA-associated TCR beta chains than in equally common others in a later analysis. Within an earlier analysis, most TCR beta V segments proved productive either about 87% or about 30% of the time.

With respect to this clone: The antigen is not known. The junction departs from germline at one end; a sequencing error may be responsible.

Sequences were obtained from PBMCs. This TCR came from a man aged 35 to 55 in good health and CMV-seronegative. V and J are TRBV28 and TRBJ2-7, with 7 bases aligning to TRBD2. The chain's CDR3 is CASSLGGGLHF. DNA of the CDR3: TGTGCCAGCAGTTTAGGGGGAGGGCTCCACTTC.